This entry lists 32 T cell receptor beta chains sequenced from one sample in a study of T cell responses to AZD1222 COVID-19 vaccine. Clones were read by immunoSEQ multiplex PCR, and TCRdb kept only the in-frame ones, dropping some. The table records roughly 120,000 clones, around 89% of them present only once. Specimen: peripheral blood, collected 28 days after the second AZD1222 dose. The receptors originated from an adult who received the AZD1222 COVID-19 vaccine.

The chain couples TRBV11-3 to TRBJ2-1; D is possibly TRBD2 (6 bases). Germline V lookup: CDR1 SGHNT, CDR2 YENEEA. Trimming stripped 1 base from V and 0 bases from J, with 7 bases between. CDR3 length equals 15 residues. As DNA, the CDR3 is TGTGCCAGCAGCTTAGCCGGGGGCTCCTACAATGAGCAGTTCTTC. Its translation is CASSLAGGSYNEQFF.

The CDR3 region is CASSLQQGGYGYTF. The CDR3 DNA reads TGCGCCAGCAGCTTACAACAGGGTGGCTATGGCTACACCTTC. V is TRBV5-1 and J is TRBJ1-2; possible D gene TRBD1, 6 bases. This CDR3 has 14 residues. Germline values: CDR1 SGHRS, CDR2 YFSETQ. Deletions cut 2 bases from V and 4 bases from J, with 12 bases between.

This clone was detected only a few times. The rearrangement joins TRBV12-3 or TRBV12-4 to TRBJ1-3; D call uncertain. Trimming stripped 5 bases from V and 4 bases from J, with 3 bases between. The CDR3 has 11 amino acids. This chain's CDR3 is CASSTGNTIYF. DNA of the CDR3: TGTGCCAGCAGTACAGGAAACACCATATATTTT.

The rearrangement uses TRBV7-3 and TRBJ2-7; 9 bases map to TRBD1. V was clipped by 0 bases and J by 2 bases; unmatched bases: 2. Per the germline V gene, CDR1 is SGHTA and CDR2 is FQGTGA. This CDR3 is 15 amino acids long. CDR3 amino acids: CASSLTGTGTYEQYF. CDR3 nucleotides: TGTGCCAGCAGCTTAACCGGGACAGGGACCTACGAGCAGTACTTC.

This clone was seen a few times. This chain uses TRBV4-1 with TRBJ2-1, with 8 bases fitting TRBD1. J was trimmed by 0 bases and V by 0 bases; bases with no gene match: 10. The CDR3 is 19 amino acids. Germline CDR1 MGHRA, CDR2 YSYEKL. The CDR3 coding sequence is TGCGCCAGCAGCCAAGATTGGGGAACAGGGGGTAGCTCCTACAATGAGCAGTTCTTC. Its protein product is CASSQDWGTGGSSYNEQFF.

The CDR3 here is CASSPPASGDHEQFF. DNA of the CDR3: TGTGCCAGCTCACCACCGGCTAGCGGGGACCATGAGCAGTTCTTC. The rearrangement uses TRBV18 and TRBJ2-1; TRBD2 matches at 9 bases. This CDR3 comprises 15 residues. After removal of 0 bases from V and 8 bases from J, the junction contained 5 bases not matched to a gene. Looked up from germline, CDR1 is KGHSH and CDR2 is LQKENI.

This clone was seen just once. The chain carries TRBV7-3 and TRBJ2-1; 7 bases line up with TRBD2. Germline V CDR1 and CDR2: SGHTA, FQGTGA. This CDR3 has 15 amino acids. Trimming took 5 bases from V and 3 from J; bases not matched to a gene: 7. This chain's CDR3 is CASSPGGYYYNEQFF. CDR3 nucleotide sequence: TGTGCCAGCAGCCCCGGGGGGTACTACTACAATGAGCAGTTCTTC. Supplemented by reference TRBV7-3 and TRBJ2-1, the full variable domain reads GAGVSQTPSNKVTEKGKYVELRCDPISGHTALYWYRQSLGQGPEFLIYFQGTGAADDSGLPNDRFFAVRPEGSVSTLKIQRTERGDSAVYLCASSPGGYYYNEQFFGPGTRLTVL.

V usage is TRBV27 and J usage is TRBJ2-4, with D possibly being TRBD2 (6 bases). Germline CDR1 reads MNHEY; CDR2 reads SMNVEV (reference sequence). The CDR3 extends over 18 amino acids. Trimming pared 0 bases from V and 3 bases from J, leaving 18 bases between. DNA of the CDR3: TGTGCCAGCAGTTTATCGGGTGGCGGGGTTGTGGACAAAAACATTCAGTACTTC. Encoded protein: CASSLSGGGVVDKNIQYF.

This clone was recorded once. The CDR3 is CASSPSPGQMYQETQYF. DNA of the CDR3: TGCGCCAGCAGCCCTTCTCCGGGACAGATGTACCAAGAGACCCAGTACTTC. The chain combines TRBV5-1 with TRBJ2-5; 7 bases agree with TRBD1. Germline trimming cut 4 bases from V and 0 bases from J; bases unmatched to any gene: 12. The CDR3 is made up of 17 amino acids. The germline V gene has CDR1 SGHRS and CDR2 YFSETQ.

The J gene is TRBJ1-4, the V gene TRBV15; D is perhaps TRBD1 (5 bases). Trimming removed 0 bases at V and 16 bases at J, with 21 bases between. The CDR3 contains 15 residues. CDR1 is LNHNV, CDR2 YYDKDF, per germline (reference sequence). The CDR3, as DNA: TGTGCCACCAGCAGAGAAGAAGTTTGGGGCAGCCCCGCGTTTTTT. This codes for CATSREEVWGSPAFF. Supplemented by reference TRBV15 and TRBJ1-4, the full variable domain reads DAMVIQNPRYQVTQFGKPVTLSCSQTLNHNVMYWYQQKSSQAPKLLFHYYDKDFNNEADTPDNFQSRRPNTSFCFLDIRSPGLGDTAMYLCATSREEVWGSPAFFGSGTQLSVL.

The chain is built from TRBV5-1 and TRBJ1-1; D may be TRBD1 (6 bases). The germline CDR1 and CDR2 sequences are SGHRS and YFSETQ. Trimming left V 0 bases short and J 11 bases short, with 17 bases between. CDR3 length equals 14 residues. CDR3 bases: TGCGCCAGCAGCTTGGCCGGGGGCACGGAGGACGCTTTCTTT. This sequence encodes CASSLAGGTEDAFF.

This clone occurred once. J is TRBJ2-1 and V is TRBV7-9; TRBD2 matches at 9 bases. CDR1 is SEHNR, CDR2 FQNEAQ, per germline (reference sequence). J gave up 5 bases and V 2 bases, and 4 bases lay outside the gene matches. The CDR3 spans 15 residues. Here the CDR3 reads CASSLLAGSNNEQFF. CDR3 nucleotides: TGTGCCAGCAGCTTACTAGCGGGGTCCAACAATGAGCAGTTCTTC.

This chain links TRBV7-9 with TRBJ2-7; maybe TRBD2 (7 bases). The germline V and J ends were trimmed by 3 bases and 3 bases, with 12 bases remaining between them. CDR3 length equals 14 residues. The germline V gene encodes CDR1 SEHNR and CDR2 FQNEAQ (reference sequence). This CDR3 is CASSFGGPNYEQYF. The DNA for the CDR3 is TGTGCCAGCAGCTTCGGGGGGCCAAACTACGAGCAGTACTTC.

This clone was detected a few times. In DNA, the CDR3 is TGCAGCGTTTGGTCGGACCAAGAGACCCAGTACTTC. It specifies CSVWSDQETQYF. The chain couples TRBV29-1 to TRBJ2-5; D is ambiguous. The CDR3 sequence is 12 residues long. V was trimmed by 5 bases and J by 0 bases, leaving 7 bases between them. CDR1 and CDR2 (germline): SQVTM, ANQGSEA. The full variable domain, in which reference TRBV29-1 and TRBJ2-5 provide the parts outside the CDR3, is SAVISQKPSRDICQRGTSLTIQCQVDSQVTMMFWYRQQPGQSLTLIATANQGSEATYESGFVIDKFPISRPNLTFSTLTVSNMSPEDSSIYLCSVWSDQETQYFGPGTRLLVL.

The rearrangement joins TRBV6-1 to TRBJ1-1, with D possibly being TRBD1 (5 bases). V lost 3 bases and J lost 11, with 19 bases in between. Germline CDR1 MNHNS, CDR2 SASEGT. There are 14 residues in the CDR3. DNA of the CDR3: TGTGCCAGCAGTGAGGGGCAGAAAGGAAAACGGGCTTTCTTT. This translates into CASSEGQKGKRAFF.

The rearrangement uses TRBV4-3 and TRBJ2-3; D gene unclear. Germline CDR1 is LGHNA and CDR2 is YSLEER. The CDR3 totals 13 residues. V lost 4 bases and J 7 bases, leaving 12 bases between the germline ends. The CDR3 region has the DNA TGCGCCAGCAGCCCCACAACCGGCTATACGCAGTATTTT. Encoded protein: CASSPTTGYTQYF.

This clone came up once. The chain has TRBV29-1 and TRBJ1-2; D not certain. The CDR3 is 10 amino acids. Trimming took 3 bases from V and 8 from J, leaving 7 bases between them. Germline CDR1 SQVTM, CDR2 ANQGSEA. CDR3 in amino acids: CSVETGGYTF. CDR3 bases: TGCAGCGTTGAGACGGGGGGCTACACCTTC.

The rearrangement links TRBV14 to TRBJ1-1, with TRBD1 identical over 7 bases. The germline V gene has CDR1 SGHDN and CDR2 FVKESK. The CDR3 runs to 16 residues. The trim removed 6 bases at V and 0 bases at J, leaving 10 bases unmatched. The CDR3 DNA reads TGTGCCAGCAGACCTAGGACAGGCCACATGAACACTGAAGCTTTCTTT. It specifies CASRPRTGHMNTEAFF.

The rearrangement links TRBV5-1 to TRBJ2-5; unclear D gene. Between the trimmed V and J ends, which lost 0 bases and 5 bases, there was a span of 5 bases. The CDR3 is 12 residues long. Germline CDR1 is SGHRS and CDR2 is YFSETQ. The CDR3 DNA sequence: TGCGCCAGCAGCTTGGATTCGGAGACCCAGTACTTC. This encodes CASSLDSETQYF. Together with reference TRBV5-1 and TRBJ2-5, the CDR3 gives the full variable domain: KAGVTQTPRYLIKTRGQQVTLSCSPISGHRSVSWYQQTPGQGLQFLFEYFSETQRNKGNFPGRFSGRQFSNSRSEMNVSTLELGDSALYLCASSLDSETQYFGPGTRLLVL.

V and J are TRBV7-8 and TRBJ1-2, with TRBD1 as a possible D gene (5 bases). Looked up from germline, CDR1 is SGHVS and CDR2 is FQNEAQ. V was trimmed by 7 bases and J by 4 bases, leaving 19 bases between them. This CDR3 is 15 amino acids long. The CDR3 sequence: CASTLLGGAGYGYTF. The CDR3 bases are TGTGCCAGCACCCTTCTCGGTGGGGCTGGCTATGGCTACACCTTC.

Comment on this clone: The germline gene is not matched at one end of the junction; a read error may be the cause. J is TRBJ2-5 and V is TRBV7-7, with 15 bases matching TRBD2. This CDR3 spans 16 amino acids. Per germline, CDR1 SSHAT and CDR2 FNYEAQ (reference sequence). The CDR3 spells CASSPGLAGGRETQYF. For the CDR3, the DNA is TGTGCTAGCAGCCCCGGACTAGCGGGAGGGCGCGAGACCCAGTACTTC.

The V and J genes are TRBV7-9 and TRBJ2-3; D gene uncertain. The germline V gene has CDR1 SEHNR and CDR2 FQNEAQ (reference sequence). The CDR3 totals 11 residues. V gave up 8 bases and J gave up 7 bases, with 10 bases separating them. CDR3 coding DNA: TGTGCCAGCCCTGGCGGCTATACGCAGTATTTT. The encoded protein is CASPGGYTQYF.

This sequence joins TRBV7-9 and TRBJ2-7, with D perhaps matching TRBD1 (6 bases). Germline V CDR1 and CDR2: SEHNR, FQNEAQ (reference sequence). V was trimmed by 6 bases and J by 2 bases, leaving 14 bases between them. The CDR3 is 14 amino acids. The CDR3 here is CASRGAGSTYEQYF. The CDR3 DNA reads TGTGCCAGCAGGGGGGCAGGCTCGACCTACGAGCAGTACTTC.

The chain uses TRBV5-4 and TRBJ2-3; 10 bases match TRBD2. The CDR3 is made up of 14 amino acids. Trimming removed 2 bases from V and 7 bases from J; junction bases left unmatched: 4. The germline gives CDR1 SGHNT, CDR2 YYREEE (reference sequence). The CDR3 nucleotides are TGTGCCAGCAGCTTTCTAGCGGGGGAAAATACGCAGTATTTT. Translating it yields CASSFLAGENTQYF.

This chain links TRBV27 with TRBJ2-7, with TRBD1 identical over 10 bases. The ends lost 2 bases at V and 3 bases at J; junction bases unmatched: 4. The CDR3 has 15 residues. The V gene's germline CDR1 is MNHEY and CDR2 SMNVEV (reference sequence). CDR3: CASSLKGTGDYEQYF. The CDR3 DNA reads TGTGCCAGCAGTTTAAAAGGGACAGGGGACTACGAGCAGTACTTC.

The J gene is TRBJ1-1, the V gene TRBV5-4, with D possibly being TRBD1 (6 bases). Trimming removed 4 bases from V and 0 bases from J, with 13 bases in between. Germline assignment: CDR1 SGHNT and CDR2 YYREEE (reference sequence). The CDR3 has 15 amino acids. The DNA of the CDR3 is TGTGCCAGCAGCCCCCAGACAGGATTGAACACTGAAGCTTTCTTT. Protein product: CASSPQTGLNTEAFF. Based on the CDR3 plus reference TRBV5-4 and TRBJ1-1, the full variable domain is ETGVTQSPTHLIKTRGQQVTLRCSSQSGHNTVSWYQQALGQGPQFIFQYYREEENGRGNFPPRFSGLQFPNYSSELNVNALELDDSALYLCASSPQTGLNTEAFFGQGTRLTVV.

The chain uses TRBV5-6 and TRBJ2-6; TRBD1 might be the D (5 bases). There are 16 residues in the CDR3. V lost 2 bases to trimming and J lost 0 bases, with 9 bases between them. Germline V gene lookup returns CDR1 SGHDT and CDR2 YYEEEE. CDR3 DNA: TGTGCCAGCAGCTTCGACAGTTTCTCTGGGGCCAACGTCCTGACTTTC. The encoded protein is CASSFDSFSGANVLTF.

CDR3 in amino acids: CATSDRSGTGDPNEQFF. The CDR3 bases are TGTGCCACCAGCGATAGATCCGGGACAGGGGATCCAAATGAGCAGTTCTTC. The chain links TRBV15 to TRBJ2-1, with 10 bases that match TRBD1. V gave up 5 bases and J gave up 7 bases; unmatched junction bases: 14. Germline-derived CDR1 and CDR2 are LNHNV and YYDKDF (reference sequence). The CDR3 consists of 17 residues. The variable domain in full, with the rest retrieved from reference TRBV15 and TRBJ2-1, is DAMVIQNPRYQVTQFGKPVTLSCSQTLNHNVMYWYQQKSSQAPKLLFHYYDKDFNNEADTPDNFQSRRPNTSFCFLDIRSPGLGDTAMYLCATSDRSGTGDPNEQFFGPGTRLTVL.

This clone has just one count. The CDR3 sequence is CASSKGQTTDTQYF. The CDR3 coding sequence is TGTGCCAGCAGCAAGGGACAGACCACAGATACGCAGTATTTT. This rearrangement joins TRBV7-3 to TRBJ2-3; 7 positions match TRBD1. CDR3 size: 14 residues. CDR1 is SGHTA and CDR2 is FQGTGA in the germline V gene. Trimming removed 5 bases from V and 2 bases from J; junction bases left unmatched: 4.

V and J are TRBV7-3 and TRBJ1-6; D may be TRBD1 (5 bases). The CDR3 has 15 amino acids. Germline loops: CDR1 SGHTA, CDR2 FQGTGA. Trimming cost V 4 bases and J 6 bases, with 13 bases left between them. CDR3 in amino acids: CASSSIPGGNSPLHF. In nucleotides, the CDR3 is TGTGCCAGCAGCTCTATCCCTGGGGGTAATTCACCCCTCCACTTT.

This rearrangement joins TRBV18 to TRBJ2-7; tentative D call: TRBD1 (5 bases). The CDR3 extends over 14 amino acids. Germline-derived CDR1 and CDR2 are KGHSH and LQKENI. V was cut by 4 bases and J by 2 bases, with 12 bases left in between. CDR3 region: CASSLLQGAYEQYF. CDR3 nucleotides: TGTGCCAGCTCACTGCTGCAGGGTGCCTACGAGCAGTACTTC.

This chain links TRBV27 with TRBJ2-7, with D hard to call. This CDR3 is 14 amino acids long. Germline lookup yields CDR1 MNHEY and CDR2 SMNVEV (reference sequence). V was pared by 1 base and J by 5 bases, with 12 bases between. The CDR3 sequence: CASSLLGQYDEQYF. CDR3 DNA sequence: TGTGCCAGCAGTTTATTGGGCCAGTACGACGAGCAGTACTTC.